This T cell receptor beta chain was profiled in a study of blood T cell repertoires in COVID-19. As for the study in general: Samples of COVID-19 (acute and convalescent) were obtained from the United States, Italy and Spain. T cells, B-cell-depleted T cells, or PBMCs supplied cDNA or gDNA.

J lost 6 bases, V lost 0 bases, and 8 bases had no gene match. The CDR3 length is 16 residues. CDR1 is ENHRY, CDR2 SYGVKD, per germline. In the study's own analysis: Estimates of nucleated cell counts were drawn from the amplification of reference gene primers. Profiling relied on immunoSEQ multiplex PCR, and the TCRdb table lists in-frame clones only, not all of them. That table is the source of V, J and clone size, and D and trimming were worked out from the DNA. The sample shows over 80,000 clones, around 87% of them seen only once. V gene TRBV10-3 combines with J gene TRBJ2-1; 7 bases agree with TRBD2. Sequences were obtained from peripheral blood. The source of this sequence is a human donor in a cohort sampled during active COVID-19. The CDR3 is CAISESGGSLVNEQFF. The DNA of the CDR3 is TGTGCCATCAGTGAGTCCGGCGGGAGCCTGGTCAATGAGCAGTTCTTC.